Below, 17 T cell receptor beta chains from the same sample are listed, as sequenced in a study of technical replicates of blood from several donors. The assay was immunoSEQ multiplex PCR, and TCRdb's table has in-frame clones only and misses some. The sample records over 80,000 clones, 96% being singletons. The specimen sequenced was T cells isolated from PBMCs. The receptors here all came from a human donor in good health.

The rearrangement uses TRBV29-1 and TRBJ2-1; D remains ambiguous. This CDR3 contains 15 residues. V dropped 1 base and J dropped 2 bases, with 12 bases sitting between them. Germline-derived CDR1 and CDR2 are SQVTM and ANQGSEA. In nucleotides, the CDR3 is TGCAGCGTTGAAGCCCGCGTGAATACCTACAATGAGCAGTTCTTC. It yields the protein CSVEARVNTYNEQFF.

The chain combines TRBV7-6 with TRBJ2-1; 8 bases fit TRBD2. CDR1 and CDR2 (germline): SGHVS, FNYEAQ. The V and J ends lost 5 bases and 4 bases, in that order; junction bases with no gene match: 7. The CDR3 has 15 residues. CDR3 sequence: CASSVTSGQYNEQFF. The CDR3 DNA follows: TGTGCCAGCAGCGTAACTAGCGGACAATACAATGAGCAGTTCTTC.

The J gene is TRBJ2-1, the V gene TRBV29-1, with 12 bases matching TRBD2. The CDR3 is made up of 13 amino acids. Unmatched junction bases numbered 4, after V lost 5 bases and J lost 8 bases. The germline V gene encodes CDR1 SQVTM and CDR2 ANQGSEA. This CDR3 is CSVLAGGLHEQFF. In nucleotides, the CDR3 is TGCAGCGTTCTAGCGGGAGGGCTCCATGAGCAGTTCTTC.

This sequence joins TRBV5-8 and TRBJ1-1; D unclear. This CDR3 has 11 residues. The germline V and J ends were trimmed by 4 bases and 8 bases, with 9 bases remaining between them. In germline, CDR1 is SGHTS, CDR2 YDEGEE. The CDR3 nucleotides are TGTGCCAGCAGCAACGAGGAGGAAGCTTTCTTT. Residues: CASSNEEEAFF. The complete variable domain, with remaining parts taken from reference TRBV5-8 and TRBJ1-1, reads EAGVTQSPTHLIKTRGQQATLRCSPISGHTSVYWYQQALGLGLQFLLWYDEGEERNRGNFPPRFSGRQFPNYSSELNVNALELEDSALYLCASSNEEEAFFGQGTRLTVV.

The chain recombines TRBV6-1 with TRBJ2-6; no reliable D call. This CDR3 comprises 16 residues. V gave up 2 bases and J gave up 0 bases, with 8 bases separating them. Germline V gene sequence: CDR1 MNHNS, CDR2 SASEGT. The CDR3 spells CASSERSSSGANVLTF. The DNA of the CDR3 is TGTGCCAGCAGTGAAAGGTCTAGCTCTGGGGCCAACGTCCTGACTTTC.

The rearrangement uses TRBV6-5 and TRBJ2-2; D perhaps matches TRBD2 (6 bases). V was pared by 2 bases and J by 1 base, with 11 bases between. There are 16 residues in the CDR3. Germline CDR1 is MNHEY and CDR2 is SVGAGI. The chain's CDR3 is CASSYRRLGNTGELFF. Written as DNA, the CDR3 is TGTGCCAGCAGTTACAGAAGACTAGGGAACACCGGGGAGCTGTTTTTT.

The chain links TRBV2 to TRBJ2-1; a possible D gene is TRBD2 (5 bases). CDR3 length: 14 residues. Trimming stripped 8 bases from V and 9 bases from J, with 20 bases between. Germline CDR1 SNHLY, CDR2 FYNNEI. CDR3 nucleotides: TGTGCCAGCGAGGCGGACCTGCGTGGAGGTGAGCAGTTCTTC. The encoded protein is CASEADLRGGEQFF.

The CDR3 protein is CASSLGVQETQYF. As DNA, the CDR3 is TGCGCCAGCAGCCTCGGAGTTCAAGAGACCCAGTACTTC. The gene calls are TRBV4-1 and TRBJ2-5, with D unclear. V lost 4 bases and J 2 bases, leaving 8 bases between the germline ends. This CDR3 spans 13 amino acids. Germline V gives CDR1 MGHRA, CDR2 YSYEKL.

This chain joins TRBV27 and TRBJ2-1; D unresolved. The CDR3 contains 13 residues. CDR1 is MNHEY and CDR2 is SMNVEV in the germline V gene (reference sequence). V was trimmed by 5 bases and J by 10 bases, leaving 15 bases between them. This CDR3 reads CASSLRPNGEQFF. The CDR3 nucleotides are TGTGCCAGCAGTCTCCGCCCAAACGGGGAGCAGTTCTTC.

The CDR3 is CASSGRQYYTEAFF. As DNA, the CDR3 is TGTGCCAGCAGCGGGCGACAGTATTACACTGAAGCTTTCTTT. The J gene is TRBJ1-1, the V gene TRBV13; a weak D match, TRBD1 (5 bases). Trimming took 5 bases from V and 3 from J, leaving 13 bases between them. Germline V CDR1 and CDR2: PRHDT, FYEKMQ (reference sequence). There are 14 residues in the CDR3.

The chain joins TRBV29-1 to TRBJ1-2, with 9 bases fitting TRBD1. The J segment lost 2 bases and the V segment lost 4 bases, leaving 14 bases of the junction unmatched. This CDR3 has 17 amino acids. Looked up from germline, CDR1 is SQVTM and CDR2 is ANQGSEA. Here the CDR3 DNA reads TGCAGCGTTGTTTCCCCACAGGGGGCATTACCGAACTATGGCTACACCTTC. Amino acid sequence: CSVVSPQGALPNYGYTF.

This chain links TRBV9 with TRBJ1-4; D is perhaps TRBD1 (5 bases). Germline CDR1 is SGDLS and CDR2 is YYNGEE. The CDR3 length is 16 residues. V was clipped by 4 bases and J by 0 bases, with 13 bases between them. The CDR3 DNA reads as TGTGCCAGCAGCCCTTCCGGGGGGACAACTAATGAAAAACTGTTTTTT. Translating gives CASSPSGGTTNEKLFF.

The chain couples TRBV9 to TRBJ1-2; 9 bases align to TRBD1. Germline trimming cut 5 bases from V and 5 bases from J; bases unmatched to any gene: 13. CDR1 and CDR2 from the germline V gene are SGDLS and YYNGEE. This CDR3 comprises 16 residues. This CDR3 reads CASSGRDRDSGYGYTF. The CDR3 DNA follows: TGTGCCAGCAGTGGCCGGGACAGGGATTCTGGGTATGGCTACACCTTC.

The DNA for the CDR3 is TGTGCCATCAGGGGACTAGCTCAATCAGATACGCAGTATTTT. This codes for CAIRGLAQSDTQYF. This rearrangement joins TRBV10-3 to TRBJ2-3; TRBD2 matches 9 bases. The V and J ends lost 6 bases and 4 bases, in that order; junction bases with no gene match: 5. The CDR3 sequence is 14 residues long. Germline assignment: CDR1 ENHRY and CDR2 SYGVKD.

The V call is TRBV5-4, the J call TRBJ1-1; D gene unclear. V was trimmed by 0 bases and J by 1 base, leaving 7 bases between them. This CDR3 spans 14 amino acids. CDR1 is SGHNT, CDR2 YYREEE, per germline (reference sequence). CDR3 bases: TGTGCCAGCAGCTTGGATACAGCGAACACTGAAGCTTTCTTT. Amino acid sequence: CASSLDTANTEAFF. The variable domain in full, with the rest retrieved from reference TRBV5-4 and TRBJ1-1, is ETGVTQSPTHLIKTRGQQVTLRCSSQSGHNTVSWYQQALGQGPQFIFQYYREEENGRGNFPPRFSGLQFPNYSSELNVNALELDDSALYLCASSLDTANTEAFFGQGTRLTVV.

The chain recombines TRBV28 with TRBJ2-1, with D maybe TRBD1 (6 bases). CDR1 is MDHEN and CDR2 is SYDVKM in the germline V gene. The V and J ends lost 3 bases and 6 bases respectively, with 9 bases between them. The CDR3 has 13 residues. DNA for the CDR3: TGTGCCAGCAGTTTCCTACAGGGCAATGAGCAGTTCTTC. Translated: CASSFLQGNEQFF.

The chain employs TRBV27 and TRBJ1-1; 7 bases map to TRBD1. The CDR3 contains 12 residues. The junction had 2 bases not matched to a gene; V was cut back by 6 bases and J by 4 bases. Per germline, CDR1 MNHEY and CDR2 SMNVEV (reference sequence). Here the CDR3 DNA reads TGTGCCAGCAGCCCAGGGGGCACTGAAGCTTTCTTT. This sequence encodes CASSPGGTEAFF.